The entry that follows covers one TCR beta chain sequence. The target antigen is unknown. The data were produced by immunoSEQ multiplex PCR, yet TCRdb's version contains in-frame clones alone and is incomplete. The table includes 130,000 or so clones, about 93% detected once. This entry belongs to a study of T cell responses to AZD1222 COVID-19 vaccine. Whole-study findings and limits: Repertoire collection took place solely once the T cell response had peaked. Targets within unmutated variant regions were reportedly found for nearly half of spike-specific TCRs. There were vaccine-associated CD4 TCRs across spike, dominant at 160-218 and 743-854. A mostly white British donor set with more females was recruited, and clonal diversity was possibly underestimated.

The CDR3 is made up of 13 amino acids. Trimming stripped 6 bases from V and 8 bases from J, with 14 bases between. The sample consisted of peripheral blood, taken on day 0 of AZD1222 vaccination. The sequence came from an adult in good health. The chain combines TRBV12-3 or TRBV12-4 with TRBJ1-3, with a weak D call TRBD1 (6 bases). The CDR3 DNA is TGTGCCAGCAGCACAGGGTTCAGGTACACCATATATTTT. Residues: CASSTGFRYTIYF.